The entry below gives a single T cell receptor (beta chain) sequence along with its context. How the authors handled the data: Building a distant-metastasis classifier for papillary thyroid cancer drew on CDR3 differences across clinicopathological groups. MiXCR re-clonotyped the PCR reads for TCRdb. TCRdb, not the authors, supplied the V and J calls. The top ten hold approximately 20% of the sample, which has roughly 4,000 clones, roughly 30% seen once. This record belongs to a study of metastatic and nonmetastatic thyroid tumors. Per germline, CDR1 MNHNY and CDR2 SVGAGI (reference sequence). Trimming took off 2 bases at V and 10 bases at J, with 18 bases between the two ends. This CDR3 comprises 16 residues. Thyroid surgery was preceded by no treatment in any patient.

The chain is built from TRBV6-6 and TRBJ1-6, with D unclear. The receptor's source is a female donor with papillary thyroid cancer or a benign thyroid nodule (not recorded which). Some clones in this sample may be carry-over from other donors' samples. Sequences were obtained from adjacent normal tissue. This CDR3 reads CASSYTDFSLGSPLHF. In DNA, the CDR3 is TGTGCCAGCAGTTACACGGACTTCAGTCTGGGGTCACCCCTCCACTTT.